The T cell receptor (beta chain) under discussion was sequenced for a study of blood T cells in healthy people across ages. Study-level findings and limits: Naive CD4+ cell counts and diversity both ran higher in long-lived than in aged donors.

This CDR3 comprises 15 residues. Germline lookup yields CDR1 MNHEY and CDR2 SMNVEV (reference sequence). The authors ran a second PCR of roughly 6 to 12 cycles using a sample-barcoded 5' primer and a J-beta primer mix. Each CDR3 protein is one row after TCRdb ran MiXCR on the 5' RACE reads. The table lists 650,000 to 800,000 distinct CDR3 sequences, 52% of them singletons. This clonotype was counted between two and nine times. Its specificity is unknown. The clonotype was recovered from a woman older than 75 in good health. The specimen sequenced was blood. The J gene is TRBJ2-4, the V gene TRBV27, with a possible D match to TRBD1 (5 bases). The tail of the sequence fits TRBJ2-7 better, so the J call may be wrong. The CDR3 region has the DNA TGTGCCAGCAGTTGGGGTTCAGGGAATACCTACGAGCAGTACTTC. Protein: CASSWGSGNTYEQYF.